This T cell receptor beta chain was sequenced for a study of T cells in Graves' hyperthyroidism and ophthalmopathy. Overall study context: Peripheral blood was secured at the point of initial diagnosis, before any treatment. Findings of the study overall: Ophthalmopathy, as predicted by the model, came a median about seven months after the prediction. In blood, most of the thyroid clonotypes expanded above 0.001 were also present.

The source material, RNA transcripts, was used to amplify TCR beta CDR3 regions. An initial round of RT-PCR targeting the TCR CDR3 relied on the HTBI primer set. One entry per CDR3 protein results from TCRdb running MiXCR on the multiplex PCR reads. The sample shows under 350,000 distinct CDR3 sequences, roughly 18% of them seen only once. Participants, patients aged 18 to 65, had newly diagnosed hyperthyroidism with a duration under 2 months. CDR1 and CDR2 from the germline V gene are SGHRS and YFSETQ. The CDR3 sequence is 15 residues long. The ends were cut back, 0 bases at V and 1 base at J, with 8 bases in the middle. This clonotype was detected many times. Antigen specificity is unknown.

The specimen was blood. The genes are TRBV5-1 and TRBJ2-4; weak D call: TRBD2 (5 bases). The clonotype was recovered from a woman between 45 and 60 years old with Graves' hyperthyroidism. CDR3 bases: TGCGCCAGCAGCTTGGCAGGCGGGGCCAAAAACATTCAGTACTTC. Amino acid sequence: CASSLAGGAKNIQYF.